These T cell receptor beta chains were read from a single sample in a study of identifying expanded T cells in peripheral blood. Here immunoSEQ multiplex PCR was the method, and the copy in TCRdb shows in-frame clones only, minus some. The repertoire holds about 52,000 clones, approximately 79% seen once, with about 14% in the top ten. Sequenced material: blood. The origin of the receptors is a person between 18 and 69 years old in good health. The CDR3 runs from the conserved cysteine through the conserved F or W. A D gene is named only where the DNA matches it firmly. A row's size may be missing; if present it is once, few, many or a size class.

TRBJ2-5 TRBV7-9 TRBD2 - CASSLGLAGAQETQYF TGTGCCAGCAGCTTGGGACTAGCGGGGGCCCAAGAGACCCAGTACTTC
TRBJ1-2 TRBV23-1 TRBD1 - CASSQSGLPRTGSNYGYTF TGCGCCAGCAGTCAATCCGGGTTACCGAGGACAGGTTCGAACTATGGCTACACCTTC
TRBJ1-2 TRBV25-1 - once CASSGQDVNYGYTF TGTGCCAGCAGTGGCCAGGATGTTAACTATGGCTACACCTTC
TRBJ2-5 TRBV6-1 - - CASTRGRGYQETQYF TGTGCCAGCACCAGGGGACGGGGGTACCAAGAGACCCAGTACTTC
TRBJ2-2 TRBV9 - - CASSPRGVNTGELFF TGTGCCAGCAGCCCACGAGGGGTCAACACCGGGGAGCTGTTTTTT
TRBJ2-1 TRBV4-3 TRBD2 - CASSQAFPGRNDNEQFF TGCGCCAGCAGCCAAGCGTTTCCCGGGAGGAACGACAATGAGCAGTTCTTC
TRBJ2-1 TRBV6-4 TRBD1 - CASSDDRVSYNEQFF TGTGCCAGCAGTGACGACAGGGTATCCTACAATGAGCAGTTCTTC
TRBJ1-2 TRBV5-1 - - CASSLFQDSYGYTF TGCGCCAGCAGCTTATTCCAGGACAGCTATGGCTACACCTTC
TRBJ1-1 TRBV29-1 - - CSVDTGQHGEAFF TGCAGCGTAGATACAGGGCAGCATGGAGAAGCTTTCTTT
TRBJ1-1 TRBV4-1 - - CASSQDTYRPNTEAFF TGCGCCAGCAGCCAAGATACATATAGGCCGAACACTGAAGCTTTCTTT
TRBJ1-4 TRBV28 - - CASSFSPHGEKLFF TGTGCCAGCAGTTTTTCACCACATGGGGAAAAACTGTTTTTT
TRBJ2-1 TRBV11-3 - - CASSLEQLRNEQFF TGTGCCAGCAGCCTAGAGCAGCTTCGGAATGAGCAGTTCTTC
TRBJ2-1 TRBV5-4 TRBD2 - CASSLGGLAGSNEQFF TGTGCCAGCAGCTTGGGGGGACTAGCGGGAAGTAATGAGCAGTTCTTC
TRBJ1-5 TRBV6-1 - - CASSEAARAGNQPQHF TGTGCCAGCAGTGAAGCGGCGCGGGCGGGCAATCAGCCCCAGCATTTT
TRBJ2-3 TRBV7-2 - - CASSPYADTQYF TGTGCCAGCAGCCCATACGCAGATACGCAGTATTTT
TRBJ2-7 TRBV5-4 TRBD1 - CASSFPRQGGIYEQYF TGTGCCAGCAGCTTCCCCCGACAGGGGGGTATTTACGAGCAGTACTTC
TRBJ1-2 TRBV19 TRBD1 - CASKNRDSSYGYTF TGTGCCAGTAAGAACCGGGACAGTTCCTATGGCTACACCTTC